This is a list of T cell receptor beta chains from one sample in a study of cytomegalovirus exposure and HLA in healthy donors. TCRdb's copy holds only in-frame clones and misses some; the assay was immunoSEQ multiplex PCR. The sample consists of roughly 130,000 clones, about 80% of them appearing once. The specimen was PBMCs. The receptors were sampled from a woman in her forties or fifties in good health and CMV-seronegative. The CDR3 runs from the conserved cysteine through the conserved F or W. A D gene is named only where the DNA matches it firmly. Size is stated for part of the rows, as once, few or many counts, or as a class when the clone is expanded.

V	size	D	J	DNA	CDR3
TRBV7-3	.	.	TRBJ2-5	TGTGCCAGCAGCTTAATAGGGGTCCCGCGGGAGACCCAGTACTTC	CASSLIGVPRETQYF
TRBV6-1	once	.	TRBJ2-3	TGTGCCAGCAGTGAAAGGGGAAGAAGCGTGACAGATACGCAGTATTTT	CASSERGRSVTDTQYF
TRBV5-1	.	.	TRBJ1-3	TGCGCCAGCAGCTTGGTTAGCCAGAGAGTCTCTGGAAACACCATATATTTT	CASSLVSQRVSGNTIYF
TRBV19	few	.	TRBJ1-5	TGTGCCAGTAGTATCGAGAGGGGGGGCCCCAATCAGCCCCAGAATTTT	CASSIERGGPNQPQNF
TRBV14	.	.	TRBJ1-1	TGTGCCAGCAGCCAAGTCGGAGGTTGGAGGGACACTGAAGCTTTCTTT	CASSQVGGWRDTEAFF
TRBV27	few	TRBD1	TRBJ1-2	TGTGCCAGCAGCCAGGGACAGGGCGCCTATGGCTACACCTTC	CASSQGQGAYGYTF
TRBV2	.	.	TRBJ1-5	TGTGCCAGCAGTGGACAGCCAGGACCCAATCAGCCCCAGCATTTT	CASSGQPGPNQPQHF
TRBV6-4	.	.	TRBJ1-1	TGTGCCAGCAGCGAGACTCTGAACACTGAAGCTTTCTTT	CASSETLNTEAFF
TRBV6-7	.	TRBD2	TRBJ2-1	TGTGCCAGCAGGGGAGGACTAGCGGGATACAATGAGCAGTTCTTC	CASRGGLAGYNEQFF
TRBV30	.	.	TRBJ1-3	TGTGCCTGGAGTTTCCGACAGGTCGGAAACACCATATATTTT	CAWSFRQVGNTIYF
TRBV6-5	.	.	TRBJ1-2	TGTGCCAGCAGTTACTCGATGGCGGGGATTCCCCCGGGCTACACCTTC	CASSYSMAGIPPGYTF
TRBV18	.	.	TRBJ1-2	TGTGCCAGCTCCCCGACAGCCTATGGCTACACCTTC	CASSPTAYGYTF
TRBV7-9	.	TRBD2	TRBJ2-3	TGTGCCAGCAGCTTTAGATCTGGGACTAGCGGGACCGAAGCAGATACGCAGTATTTT	CASSFRSGTSGTEADTQYF
TRBV28	.	TRBD1	TRBJ1-2	TGTGCCAGCACCCCACAGGGGAATAACTATGGCTACACCTTC	CASTPQGNNYGYTF
TRBV27	once	TRBD2	TRBJ2-3	TGTGCCAGCAGTTTATCTAGCGGGAGGAGCACAGATACGCAGTATTTT	CASSLSSGRSTDTQYF
TRBV7-6	.	TRBD2	TRBJ2-1	TGTGCCAGCAGCTTGGCGGGAGTCGATGAGCAGTTCTTC	CASSLAGVDEQFF
TRBV27	few	TRBD1	TRBJ2-7	TGTGCCAGCTCATGGACAGGGGTCTACGAGCAGTACTTC	CASSWTGVYEQYF
TRBV25-1	.	.	TRBJ1-5	TGTGCCAGCAGTGAGACAGGCCTACAGCCCCAGCATTTT	CASSETGLQPQHF
TRBV15	few	TRBD2	TRBJ2-7	TGTGCCACCAGCAGAGATCGGGGGGGCAGATCCTACGAGCAGTACTTC	CATSRDRGGRSYEQYF
TRBV6-5	.	.	TRBJ2-5	TGTGCCAGCAGTACCAGGGTCGGCCAAGAGACCCAGTACTTC	CASSTRVGQETQYF